Listed here are 8 T cell receptor beta chains from one sample, sequenced in a study of vaccination and CD4 T cells after COVID-19. Sequenced with the Oncomine TCR Beta short-read assay was DNA taken from cultured CD4+ T cells. TCRdb itself ran the PCR reads through MiXCR, one entry per CDR3 protein. This sample has 20,000 to 30,000 distinct CDR3 sequences; around 69% occur once, and the top ten carry less than 25%. What these receptors recognize is not known. Specified treatment: approximately 9-day PBMC culture with coronavirus spike peptide pools or control peptides (ViraFEST assay). This specimen was CD4+ T cells from blood, cultured in vitro, taken after SARS-CoV-2 vaccination. These receptors came from a human donor who received a COVID-19 vaccine.

The V gene is TRBV6-1, the J gene TRBJ1-5; unclear D gene. Germline V gives CDR1 MNHNS, CDR2 SASEGT. V gave up 6 bases and J gave up 0 bases, with 9 bases separating them. CDR3 length: 14 amino acids. The CDR3 protein is CASSLSHSNQPQHF. In nucleotides, the CDR3 is TGTGCCAGCAGCCTTTCTCATAGCAATCAGCCCCAGCATTTT.

This sequence joins TRBV7-8 and TRBJ1-2; a weak D match, TRBD1 (5 bases). CDR1 SGHVS and CDR2 FQNEAQ come from the germline V gene. V lost 5 bases, J lost 3 bases, and 13 bases lay in between. The CDR3 consists of 14 residues. The CDR3 spells CASSPRDRYYGYTF. CDR3 bases: TGTGCCAGCAGCCCCCGGGACCGGTACTATGGCTACACCTTC.

In its sample, this clonotype was seen a few times. The chain has TRBV10-1 and TRBJ2-5; D is unresolved. Trimming cost V 0 bases and J 5 bases, with 10 bases left between them. This CDR3 is 14 amino acids long. Germline V gene sequence: CDR1 WNHNN, CDR2 SYGVQD (reference sequence). CDR3 DNA sequence: TGCGCCAGCAGTGAGTCTAGTCTGGGGGAGACCCAGTACTTC. Residues: CASSESSLGETQYF.

The V gene is TRBV20-1, the J gene TRBJ1-1, with TRBD1 as a possible D gene (5 bases). Germline V lookup: CDR1 DFQATT, CDR2 SNEGSKA (reference sequence). The CDR3 is 16 amino acids. Deletions cut 4 bases from V and 3 bases from J, with 21 bases between. The CDR3 spells CSATRGRVGEDTEAFF. The CDR3, as DNA: TGCAGTGCTACCCGCGGCAGGGTAGGTGAGGACACTGAAGCTTTCTTT.

This clonotype was detected only a few times. V usage is TRBV20-1 and J usage is TRBJ1-5; TRBD1 aligns across 8 bases. CDR1 is DFQATT and CDR2 is SNEGSKA in the germline V gene (reference sequence). The CDR3 has 14 residues. J lost 2 bases, V lost 5 bases, and 5 bases had no gene match. The CDR3 DNA follows: TGCAGTGCTGAGGACAGGGTTGGCAATCAGCCCCAGCATTTT. The encoded protein is CSAEDRVGNQPQHF.

In nucleotides, the CDR3 is TGTGCCAGCAGCATTGGGGCATACAATGAGCAGTTCTTC. Translation: CASSIGAYNEQFF. The chain has TRBV21-1 and TRBJ2-1; the DNA was not compared with TRBD1, the D call given in the table. TRBV21-1 is given as a pseudogene. The CDR3 totals 13 residues.

J is TRBJ1-1 and V is TRBV5-1; TRBD1 is a possible D gene (6 bases). Trimming removed 3 bases from V and 1 base from J, with 10 bases in between. CDR1 and CDR2 from the germline V gene are SGHRS and YFSETQ. The CDR3 consists of 14 residues. The CDR3 DNA reads as TGCGCCAGCAGCTGGGGGGGGCCGAACACTGAAGCTTTCTTT. Amino acid sequence: CASSWGGPNTEAFF.

This clonotype occurred a few times. The genes are TRBV7-6 and TRBJ1-2; D is undetermined. The CDR3 length is 14 residues. Trimming took 1 base from V and 4 from J, leaving 10 bases between them. Germline V lookup: CDR1 SGHVS, CDR2 FNYEAQ. The CDR3 nucleotides are TGTGCCAGCAGCTTAGTGGATAGTGGCTATGGCTACACCTTC. Residues: CASSLVDSGYGYTF.